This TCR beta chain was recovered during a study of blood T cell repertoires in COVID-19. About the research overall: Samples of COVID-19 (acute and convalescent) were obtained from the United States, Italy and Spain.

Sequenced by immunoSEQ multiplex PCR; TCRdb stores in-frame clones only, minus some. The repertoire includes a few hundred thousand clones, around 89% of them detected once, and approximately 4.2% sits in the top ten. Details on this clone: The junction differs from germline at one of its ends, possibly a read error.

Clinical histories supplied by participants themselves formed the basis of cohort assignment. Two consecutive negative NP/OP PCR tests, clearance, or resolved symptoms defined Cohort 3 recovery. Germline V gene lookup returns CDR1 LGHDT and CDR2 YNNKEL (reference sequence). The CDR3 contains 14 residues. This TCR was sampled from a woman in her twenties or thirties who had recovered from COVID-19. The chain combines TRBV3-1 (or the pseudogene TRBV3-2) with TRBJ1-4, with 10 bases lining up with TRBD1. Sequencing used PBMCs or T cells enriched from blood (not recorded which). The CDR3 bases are TGTGCCAGCAGCCAAGGGACAGGGGGGGAAAGACTGTTTTTT. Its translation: CASSQGTGGERLFF.